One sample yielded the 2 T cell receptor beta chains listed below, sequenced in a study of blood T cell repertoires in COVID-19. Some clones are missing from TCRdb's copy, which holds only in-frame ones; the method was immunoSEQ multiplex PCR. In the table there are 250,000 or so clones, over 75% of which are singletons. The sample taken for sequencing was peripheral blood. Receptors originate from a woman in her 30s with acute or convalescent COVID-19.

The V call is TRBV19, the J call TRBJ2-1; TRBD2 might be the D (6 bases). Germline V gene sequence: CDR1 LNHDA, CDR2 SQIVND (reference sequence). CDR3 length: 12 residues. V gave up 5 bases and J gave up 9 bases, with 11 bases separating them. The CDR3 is CASSAGRGEQFF. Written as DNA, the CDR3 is TGTGCCAGTAGTGCGGGACGGGGTGAGCAGTTCTTC. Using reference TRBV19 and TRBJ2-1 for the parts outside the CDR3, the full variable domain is DGGITQSPKYLFRKEGQNVTLSCEQNLNHDAMYWYRQDPGQGLRLIYYSQIVNDFQKGDIAEGYSVSREKKESFPLTVTSAQKNPTAFYLCASSAGRGEQFFGPGTRLTVL.

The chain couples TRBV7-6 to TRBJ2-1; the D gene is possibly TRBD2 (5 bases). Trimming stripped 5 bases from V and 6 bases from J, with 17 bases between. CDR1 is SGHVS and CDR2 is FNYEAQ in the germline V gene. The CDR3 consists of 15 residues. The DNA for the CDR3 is TGTGCCAGCAGCCCCGGGGTTAGCCTCCGCAATGAGCAGTTCTTC. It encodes CASSPGVSLRNEQFF.